This entry is about one T cell receptor (beta chain). The CDR3 has 13 amino acids. Trimming removed 3 bases from V and 10 bases from J; junction bases left unmatched: 7. Per the germline V gene, CDR1 is SGHTA and CDR2 is FQGNSA. These data are taken from a study of blood T cell repertoires in COVID-19. Methods used by the authors: Reference gene primer amplification gave estimated nucleated cell counts. Measured with immunoSEQ multiplex PCR; TCRdb has only the in-frame clones, and not every one. V and J calls plus clone size are reproduced from that table; the DNA served to infer D and trimming. The table shows about 250,000 clones, with more than 70% occurring only once.

The sample was peripheral blood. This rearrangement joins TRBV7-2 to TRBJ1-2, with 8 bases lining up with TRBD1. The source of this sequence is a woman aged 25 to 39 with COVID-19, enrolled during active disease. As DNA, the CDR3 is TGTGCCAGCAGCTTGCAGGGGGCGCGTGCCTACACCTTC. Protein: CASSLQGARAYTF.